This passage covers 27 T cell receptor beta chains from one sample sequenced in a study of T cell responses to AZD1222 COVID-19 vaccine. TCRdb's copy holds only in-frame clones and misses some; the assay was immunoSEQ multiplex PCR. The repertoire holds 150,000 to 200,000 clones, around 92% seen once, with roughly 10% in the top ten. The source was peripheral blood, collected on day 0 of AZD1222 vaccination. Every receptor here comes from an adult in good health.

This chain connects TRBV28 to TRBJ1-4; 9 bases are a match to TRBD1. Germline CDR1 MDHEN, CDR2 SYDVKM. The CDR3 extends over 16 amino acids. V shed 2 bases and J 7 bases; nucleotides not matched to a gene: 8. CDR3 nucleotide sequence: TGTGCCAGCAGTTTACCTACAGGGGGCGTTGGTGAAAAACTGTTTTTT. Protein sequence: CASSLPTGGVGEKLFF.

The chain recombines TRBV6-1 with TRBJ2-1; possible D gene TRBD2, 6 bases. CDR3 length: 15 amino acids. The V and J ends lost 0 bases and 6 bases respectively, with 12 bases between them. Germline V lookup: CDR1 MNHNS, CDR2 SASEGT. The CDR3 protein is CASSEAAGPGNEQFF. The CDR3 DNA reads TGTGCCAGCAGTGAAGCAGCGGGCCCCGGCAATGAGCAGTTCTTC.

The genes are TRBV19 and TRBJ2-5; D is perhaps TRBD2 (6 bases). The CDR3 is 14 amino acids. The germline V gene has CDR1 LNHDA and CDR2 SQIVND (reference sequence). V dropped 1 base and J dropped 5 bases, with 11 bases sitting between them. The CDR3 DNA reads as TGTGCCAGTAGTATAGCGGGAGCTTGGGAGACCCAGTACTTC. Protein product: CASSIAGAWETQYF.

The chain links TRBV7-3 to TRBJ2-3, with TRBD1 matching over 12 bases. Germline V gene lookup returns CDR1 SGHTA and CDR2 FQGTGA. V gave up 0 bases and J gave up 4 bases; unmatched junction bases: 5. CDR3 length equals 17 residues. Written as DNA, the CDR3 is TGTGCCAGCAGCTTAACGCTGGGACAGGGGGCTTCAGATACGCAGTATTTT. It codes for CASSLTLGQGASDTQYF.

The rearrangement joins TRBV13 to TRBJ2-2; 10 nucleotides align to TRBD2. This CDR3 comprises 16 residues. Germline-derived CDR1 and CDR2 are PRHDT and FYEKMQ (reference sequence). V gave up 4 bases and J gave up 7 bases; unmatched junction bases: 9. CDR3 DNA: TGTGCCAGCAGCTCGTTAGCGGGAGGTCCGGGCGGGGAGCTGTTTTTT. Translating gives CASSSLAGGPGGELFF.

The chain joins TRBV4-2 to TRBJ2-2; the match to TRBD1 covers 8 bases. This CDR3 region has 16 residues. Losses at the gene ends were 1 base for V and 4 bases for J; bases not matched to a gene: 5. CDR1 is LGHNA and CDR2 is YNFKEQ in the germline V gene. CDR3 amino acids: CASSQGQGPSTGELFF. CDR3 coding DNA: TGTGCCAGCAGCCAAGGACAGGGGCCGAGCACCGGGGAGCTGTTTTTT.

Here the CDR3 reads CASSLDSTGRQPQHF. The CDR3 region has the DNA TGTGCCAGCAGCTTAGATTCTACAGGGCGTCAGCCCCAGCATTTT. V is TRBV11-2 and J is TRBJ1-5; weak D call: TRBD1 (6 bases). CDR3 length equals 15 residues. Germline CDR1 SGHAT, CDR2 FQNNGV. V lost 0 bases, J lost 6 bases, and 12 bases lay in between.

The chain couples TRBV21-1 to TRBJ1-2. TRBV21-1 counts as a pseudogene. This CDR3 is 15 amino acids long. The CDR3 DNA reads TGTGCCAGCAGCAAAGTACGGTCAGGAGGAAGGAGCTACACCTTC. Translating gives CASSKVRSGGRSYTF.

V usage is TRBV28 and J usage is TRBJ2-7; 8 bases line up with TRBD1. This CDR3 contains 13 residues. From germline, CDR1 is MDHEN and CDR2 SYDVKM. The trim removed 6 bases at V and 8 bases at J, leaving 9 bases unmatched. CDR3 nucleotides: TGTGCCAGCAGGGAGACAGGGGTTTTTCAGCAGTACTTC. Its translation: CASRETGVFQQYF.

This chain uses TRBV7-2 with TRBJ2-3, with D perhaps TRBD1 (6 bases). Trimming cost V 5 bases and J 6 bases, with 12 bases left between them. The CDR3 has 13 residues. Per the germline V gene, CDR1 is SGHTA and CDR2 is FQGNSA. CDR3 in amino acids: CASSSHRVDTQYF. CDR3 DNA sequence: TGTGCCAGCAGCAGTCACAGGGTTGATACGCAGTATTTT.

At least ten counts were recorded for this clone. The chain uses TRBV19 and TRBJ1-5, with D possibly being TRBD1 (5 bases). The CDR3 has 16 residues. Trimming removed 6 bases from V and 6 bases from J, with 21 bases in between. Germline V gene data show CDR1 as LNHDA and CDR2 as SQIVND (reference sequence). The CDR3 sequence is CASRPFHTGIGQPQHF. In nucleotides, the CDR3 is TGTGCCAGTAGGCCTTTCCATACAGGTATAGGTCAGCCCCAGCATTTT.

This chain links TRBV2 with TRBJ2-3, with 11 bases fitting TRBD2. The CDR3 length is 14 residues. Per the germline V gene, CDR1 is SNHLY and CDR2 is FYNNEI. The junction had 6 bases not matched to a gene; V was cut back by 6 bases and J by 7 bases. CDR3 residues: CASSLAGGGYTQYF. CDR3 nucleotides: TGTGCCAGCAGCCTAGCGGGAGGCGGGTATACGCAGTATTTT.

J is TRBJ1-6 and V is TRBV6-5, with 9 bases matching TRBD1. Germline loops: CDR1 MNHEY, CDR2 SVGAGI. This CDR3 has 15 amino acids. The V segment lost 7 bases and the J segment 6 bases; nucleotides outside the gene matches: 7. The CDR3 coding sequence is TGTGCCAGCACCCCGGGGGGACAGGGTAATTCACCCCTCCACTTT. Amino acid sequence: CASTPGGQGNSPLHF.

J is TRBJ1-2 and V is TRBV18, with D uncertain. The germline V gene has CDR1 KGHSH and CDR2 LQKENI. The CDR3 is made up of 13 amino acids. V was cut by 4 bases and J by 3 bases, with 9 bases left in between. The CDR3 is CASSLKPDYGYTF. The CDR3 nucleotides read TGTGCCAGCTCACTCAAGCCGGACTATGGCTACACCTTC.

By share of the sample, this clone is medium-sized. The CDR3 loop reads CASSFRAEGSRSPTDTQYF. The CDR3 nucleotides read TGTGCCAGCAGCTTTCGGGCAGAAGGCAGCAGGTCCCCCACAGATACGCAGTATTTT. The J gene is TRBJ2-3, the V gene TRBV7-9; D call uncertain. The CDR3 length is 19 residues. In germline, CDR1 is SEHNR, CDR2 FQNEAQ (reference sequence). V shed 3 bases and J shed 2 bases, with 24 bases lying between them. Complete variable domain (other parts from reference TRBV7-9 and TRBJ2-3): DTGVSQNPRHKITKRGQNVTFRCDPISEHNRLYWYRQTLGQGPEFLTYFQNEAQLEKSRLLSDRFSAERPKGSFSTLEIQRTEQGDSAMYLCASSFRAEGSRSPTDTQYFGPGTRLTVL.

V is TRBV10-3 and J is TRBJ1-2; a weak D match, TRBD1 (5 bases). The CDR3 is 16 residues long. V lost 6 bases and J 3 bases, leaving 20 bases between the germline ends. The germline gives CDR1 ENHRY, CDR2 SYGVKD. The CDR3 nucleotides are TGTGCCATCAGACCCCTACAGGTCGGGGAGGACTATGGCTACACCTTC. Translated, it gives CAIRPLQVGEDYGYTF.

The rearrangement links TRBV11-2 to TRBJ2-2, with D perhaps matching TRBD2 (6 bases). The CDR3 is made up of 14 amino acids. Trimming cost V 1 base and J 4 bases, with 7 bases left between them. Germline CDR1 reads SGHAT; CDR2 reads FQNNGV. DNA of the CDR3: TGTGCCAGCAGCTTAGGTAGCGGCACCGGGGAGCTGTTTTTT. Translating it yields CASSLGSGTGELFF.

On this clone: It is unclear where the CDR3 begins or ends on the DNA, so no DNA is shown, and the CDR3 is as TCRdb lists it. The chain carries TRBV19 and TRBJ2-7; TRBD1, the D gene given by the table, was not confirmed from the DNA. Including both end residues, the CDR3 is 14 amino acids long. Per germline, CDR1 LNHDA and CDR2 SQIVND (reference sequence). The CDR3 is CASSISVRTDEQYF.

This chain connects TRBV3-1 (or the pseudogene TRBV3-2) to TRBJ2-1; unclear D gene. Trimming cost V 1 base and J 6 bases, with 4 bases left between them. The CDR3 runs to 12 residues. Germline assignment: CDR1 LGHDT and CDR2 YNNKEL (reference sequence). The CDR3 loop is CASSQAFNEQFF. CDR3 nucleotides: TGTGCCAGCAGCCAAGCCTTCAATGAGCAGTTCTTC.

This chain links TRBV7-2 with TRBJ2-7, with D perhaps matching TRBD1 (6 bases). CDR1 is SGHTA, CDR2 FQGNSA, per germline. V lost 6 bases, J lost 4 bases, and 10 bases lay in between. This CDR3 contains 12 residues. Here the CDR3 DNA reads TGTGCCAGCAGTTCTACAGGGTACGAGCAGTACTTC. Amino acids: CASSSTGYEQYF.

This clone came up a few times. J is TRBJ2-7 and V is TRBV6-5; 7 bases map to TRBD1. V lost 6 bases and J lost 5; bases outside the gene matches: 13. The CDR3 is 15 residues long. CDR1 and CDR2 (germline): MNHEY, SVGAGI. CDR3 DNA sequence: TGTGCCAGCAGAACGTCACAGGGGCCTCAAGACGAGCAGTACTTC. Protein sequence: CASRTSQGPQDEQYF.

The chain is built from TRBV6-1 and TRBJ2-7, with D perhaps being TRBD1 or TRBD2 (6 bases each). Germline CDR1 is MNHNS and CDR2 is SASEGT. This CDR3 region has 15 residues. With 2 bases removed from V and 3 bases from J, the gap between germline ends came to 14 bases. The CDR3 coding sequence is TGTGCCAGCAGTGAAAGAGGAGGGGGGCTCTACGAGCAGTACTTC. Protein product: CASSERGGGLYEQYF.

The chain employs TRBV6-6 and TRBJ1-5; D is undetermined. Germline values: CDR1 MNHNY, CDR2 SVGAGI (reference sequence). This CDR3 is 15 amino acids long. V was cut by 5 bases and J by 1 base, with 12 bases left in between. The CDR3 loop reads CASSGSSGSNQPQHF. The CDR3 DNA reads TGTGCCAGCAGTGGGAGCTCGGGGAGCAATCAGCCCCAGCATTTT.

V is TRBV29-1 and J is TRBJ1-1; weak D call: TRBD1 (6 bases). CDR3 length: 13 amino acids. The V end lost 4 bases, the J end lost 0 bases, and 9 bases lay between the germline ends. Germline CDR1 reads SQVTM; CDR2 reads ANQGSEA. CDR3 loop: CSVGGGLNTEAFF. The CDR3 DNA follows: TGCAGCGTTGGAGGGGGGCTGAACACTGAAGCTTTCTTT. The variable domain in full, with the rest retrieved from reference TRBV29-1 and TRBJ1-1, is SAVISQKPSRDICQRGTSLTIQCQVDSQVTMMFWYRQQPGQSLTLIATANQGSEATYESGFVIDKFPISRPNLTFSTLTVSNMSPEDSSIYLCSVGGGLNTEAFFGQGTRLTVV.

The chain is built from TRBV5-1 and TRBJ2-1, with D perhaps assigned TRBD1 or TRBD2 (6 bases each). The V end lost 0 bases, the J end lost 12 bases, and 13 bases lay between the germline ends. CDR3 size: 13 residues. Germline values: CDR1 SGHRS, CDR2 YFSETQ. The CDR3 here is CASSLVFGGRQFF. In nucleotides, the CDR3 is TGCGCCAGCAGCTTGGTTTTCGGGGGCCGGCAGTTCTTC.

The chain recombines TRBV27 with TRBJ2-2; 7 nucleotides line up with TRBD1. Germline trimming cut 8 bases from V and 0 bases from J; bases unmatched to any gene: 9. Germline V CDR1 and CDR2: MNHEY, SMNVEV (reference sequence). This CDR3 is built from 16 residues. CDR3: CASRVTGAPNTGELFF. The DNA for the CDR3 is TGTGCCAGCCGGGTAACAGGGGCCCCGAACACCGGGGAGCTGTTTTTT.

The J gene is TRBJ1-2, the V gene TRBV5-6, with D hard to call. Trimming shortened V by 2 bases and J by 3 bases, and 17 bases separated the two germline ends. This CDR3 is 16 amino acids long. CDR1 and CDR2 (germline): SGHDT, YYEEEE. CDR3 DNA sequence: TGTGCCAGCAGCTTCTCACCAGGAACGCAAGACTATGGCTACACCTTC. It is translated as CASSFSPGTQDYGYTF.